These 2 T cell receptor beta chains share one sample of origin, sequenced in a study of T cell repertoires in cytomegalovirus infection. TCRdb used MiXCR to reprocess the reads, holding one entry per CDR3 protein. The table includes approximately 500,000 distinct CDR3 sequences, about 30% detected once. Input material: PBMCs. These receptors came from a human donor in good health (CMV status not recorded). Some clones in this sample may be carry-over from other donors' samples.

Only a few counts were recorded for this clonotype. This rearrangement joins TRBV9 to TRBJ2-3; TRBD2 is a possible D gene (6 bases). This CDR3 region has 14 residues. V was shortened by 4 bases and J by 9 bases, with 18 bases between the two germline ends. Germline V gives CDR1 SGDLS, CDR2 YYNGEE. CDR3: CASSTTSGPQTQYF. The CDR3 region has the DNA TGTGCCAGCAGCACGACTAGTGGCCCGCAGACGCAGTATTTT.

This clonotype was recorded a few times. The chain combines TRBV14 with TRBJ2-1; D gene unclear. CDR3 size: 11 residues. Germline loops: CDR1 SGHDN, CDR2 FVKESK. V was shortened by 5 bases and J by 5 bases, with 4 bases between the two germline ends. CDR3 region: CASSGHNEQFF. DNA of the CDR3: TGTGCCAGCAGCGGTCACAATGAGCAGTTCTTC.